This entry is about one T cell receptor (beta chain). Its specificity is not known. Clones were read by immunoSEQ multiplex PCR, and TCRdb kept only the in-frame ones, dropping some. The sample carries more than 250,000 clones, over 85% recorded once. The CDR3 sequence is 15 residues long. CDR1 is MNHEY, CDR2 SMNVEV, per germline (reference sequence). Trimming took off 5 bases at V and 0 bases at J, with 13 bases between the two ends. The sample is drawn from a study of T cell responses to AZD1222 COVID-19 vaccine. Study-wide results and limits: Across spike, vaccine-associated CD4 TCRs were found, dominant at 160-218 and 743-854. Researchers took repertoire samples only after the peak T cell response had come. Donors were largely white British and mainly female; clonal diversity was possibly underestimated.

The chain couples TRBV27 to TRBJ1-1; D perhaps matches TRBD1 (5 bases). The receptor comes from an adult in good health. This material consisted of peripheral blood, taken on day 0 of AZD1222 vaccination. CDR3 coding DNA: TGTGCCAGCAGTCCCGGGACCCAGATGAACACTGAAGCTTTCTTT. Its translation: CASSPGTQMNTEAFF.